Below are 19 T cell receptor beta chains sequenced from a single sample in a study of shared clonotypes between healthy human individuals. The assay was immunoSEQ multiplex PCR, and TCRdb's table has in-frame clones only and misses some. Here the sample spans 450,000 or so clones, 75% to 80% being singletons. The sample consisted of PBMCs. The source of these receptors is a woman between 40 and 55 years old in good health. Some clones in this sample may be carry-over from other donors' samples.

This chain connects TRBV28 to TRBJ2-5; D remains unclear. CDR1 is MDHEN, CDR2 SYDVKM, per germline. This CDR3 has 11 residues. Trimming shortened V by 3 bases and J by 5 bases, and 4 bases separated the two germline ends. CDR3 in DNA: TGTGCCAGCAGTTTCTCCGAGACCCAGTACTTC. Translation gives CASSFSETQYF.

Remarks on this clone: Given a far larger clone just one base away, this is likely a sequencing read error. The sample has other DNA sequences that encode this CDR3 too. The chain employs TRBV29-1 and TRBJ1-1; D perhaps matches TRBD1 (5 bases). The CDR3 has 14 residues. The V gene's germline CDR1 is SQVTM and CDR2 ANQGSEA. DNA for the CDR3: TGCAGCGTTGGTAAGGGGCCTATGAACACTGAAGCCTTCTTT. It encodes CSVGKGPMNTEAFF.

At least ten counts were recorded for this clone. Other DNA variants within this sample encode the same CDR3. This sequence joins TRBV5-4 and TRBJ2-7; D is uncertain. The CDR3 has 12 residues. CDR1 is SGHNT, CDR2 YYREEE, per germline (reference sequence). The V end lost 2 bases, the J end lost 3 bases, and 6 bases lay between the germline ends. CDR3 nucleotides: TGTGCCAGCAGCTTCGGAATCTACGAGCAGTACTTC. It translates to CASSFGIYEQYF.

The chain links TRBV10-3 to TRBJ2-7; 10 nucleotides line up with TRBD2. V lost 6 bases to trimming and J lost 5 bases; unmatched junction nucleotides: 4. CDR1 and CDR2 from the germline V gene are ENHRY and SYGVKD. There are 13 residues in the CDR3. The CDR3 region is CAISSGRANEQYF. CDR3 sequence (DNA): TGTGCCATCAGCAGCGGGAGGGCCAACGAGCAGTACTTC.

CDR3 sequence reads: CAWSPAVGEKLFF. In DNA, the CDR3 is TGTGCCTGGAGTCCGGCGGTGGGTGAAAAACTGTTTTTT. The gene calls are TRBV30 and TRBJ1-4; no definite D call. Trimming pared 2 bases from V and 7 bases from J, leaving 11 bases between. From germline, CDR1 is GTSNPN and CDR2 SVGIG (reference sequence). This CDR3 comprises 13 residues. Full variable domain (rest looked up from reference TRBV30 and TRBJ1-4): SQTIHQWPATLVQPVGSPLSLECTVEGTSNPNLYWYRQAAGRGLQLLFYSVGIGQISSEVPQNLSASRPQDRQFILSSKKLLLSDSGFYLCAWSPAVGEKLFFGSGTQLSVL.

This chain links TRBV28 with TRBJ2-3, with D tentatively TRBD2 (7 bases). The germline V gene encodes CDR1 MDHEN and CDR2 SYDVKM. The CDR3 extends over 17 amino acids. With 6 bases removed from V and 6 bases from J, the gap between germline ends came to 25 bases. DNA for the CDR3: TGTGCCAGCAGGGAGGCAGGGAGGGGGTGGAATGAGGATACGCAGTATTTT. Translation: CASREAGRGWNEDTQYF.

The gene calls are TRBV27 and TRBJ1-5, with unresolved D. The CDR3 spans 16 residues. V was pared by 1 base and J by 0 bases, with 10 bases between. The germline gives CDR1 MNHEY, CDR2 SMNVEV (reference sequence). The CDR3 nucleotides are TGTGCCAGCAGTTTATTCTACGGGGTTAGCAATCAGCCCCAGCATTTT. Protein product: CASSLFYGVSNQPQHF.

The chain is built from TRBV28 and TRBJ1-5; D unclear. V lost 7 bases to trimming and J lost 0 bases, with 13 bases between them. CDR3 length: 15 residues. The germline CDR1 and CDR2 sequences are MDHEN and SYDVKM. The CDR3 sequence: CASTLNDYSNQPQHF. The DNA for the CDR3 is TGTGCCAGCACCCTGAATGACTATAGCAATCAGCCCCAGCATTTT.

This clone turned up a few times. A much larger clone lies one base from this, so it may be a read error. V is TRBV30 and J is TRBJ1-1, with TRBD1 matching over 8 bases. The CDR3 covers 13 residues. V shed 5 bases and J 9 bases; nucleotides not matched to a gene: 11. Germline-derived CDR1 and CDR2 are GTSNPN and SVGIG (reference sequence). Written as DNA, the CDR3 is TGTGCCTGGGAAGGGAAGAGGACAGGGAAAGCTTTCTTT. It specifies CAWEGKRTGKAFF.

J is TRBJ2-2 and V is TRBV10-3, with 11 positions matching TRBD2. V trimming: 2 bases; J trimming: 4 bases; junction bases outside the gene matches: 9. The CDR3 loop spans 18 amino acids. Germline V gene data show CDR1 as ENHRY and CDR2 as SYGVKD. CDR3 nucleotides: TGTGCCATCAGTGAGAGAGTAGCGGGAGGGCCGGGCACCGGGGAGCTGTTTTTT. Its protein is CAISERVAGGPGTGELFF.

The chain links TRBV5-4 to TRBJ2-6; D call uncertain. CDR3 length: 20 residues. Per germline, CDR1 SGHNT and CDR2 YYREEE (reference sequence). Between the trimmed V and J ends, which lost 4 bases and 1 base, there was a span of 24 bases. DNA for the CDR3: TGTGCCAGCAGCCCAAACCTACCCCACATCAGCCATTCTGGGGCCAACGTCCTGACTTTC. Protein product: CASSPNLPHISHSGANVLTF.

This clone has a count of ten or more. This sample includes further DNA sequences coding for the same CDR3. The chain has TRBV5-4 and TRBJ2-7, with TRBD1 as a possible D gene (7 bases). With 4 bases removed from V and 3 bases from J, the gap between germline ends came to 14 bases. The CDR3 is 14 residues long. CDR1 and CDR2 from the germline V gene are SGHNT and YYREEE (reference sequence). The CDR3 reads CASSAAGQIYEQYF. DNA of the CDR3: TGTGCCAGCAGCGCGGCGGGACAGATCTACGAGCAGTACTTC. Full variable domain (outside the CDR3, taken from reference TRBV5-4 and TRBJ2-7): ETGVTQSPTHLIKTRGQQVTLRCSSQSGHNTVSWYQQALGQGPQFIFQYYREEENGRGNFPPRFSGLQFPNYSSELNVNALELDDSALYLCASSAAGQIYEQYFGPGTRLTVT.

The chain has TRBV9 and TRBJ1-1; D remains unclear. CDR3 length: 13 amino acids. Per the germline V gene, CDR1 is SGDLS and CDR2 is YYNGEE. The V end lost 2 bases, the J end lost 1 base, and 6 bases lay between the germline ends. This chain's CDR3 is CASSVTTNTEAFF. The CDR3 DNA reads as TGTGCCAGCAGCGTCACTACGAACACTGAAGCTTTCTTT.

V and J are TRBV5-1 and TRBJ1-5, with a possible D match to TRBD1 (6 bases). In germline, CDR1 is SGHRS, CDR2 YFSETQ. The germline V and J ends were trimmed by 0 bases and 3 bases, with 10 bases remaining between them. This CDR3 region has 15 residues. The DNA of the CDR3 is TGCGCCAGCAGCTTGGTTGGGGGCCTCAATCAGCCCCAGCATTTT. Residues: CASSLVGGLNQPQHF.

The gene calls are TRBV19 and TRBJ2-7; 8 bases agree with TRBD2. The CDR3 runs to 15 residues. Germline V gene lookup returns CDR1 LNHDA and CDR2 SQIVND (reference sequence). Losses at the gene ends were 6 bases for V and 4 bases for J; bases not matched to a gene: 11. CDR3 in DNA: TGTGCCAGTAGACCATCGGGGGGGGATTATTACGAGCAGTACTTC. Amino acid sequence: CASRPSGGDYYEQYF.

This sequence joins TRBV9 and TRBJ2-3; 8 bases agree with TRBD2. Germline lookup yields CDR1 SGDLS and CDR2 YYNGEE. V dropped 4 bases and J dropped 4; count of bases not matched to a gene: 14. The CDR3 totals 17 residues. The CDR3 here is CASSPPPEAGVADTQYF. The CDR3 coding sequence is TGTGCCAGCAGCCCTCCCCCCGAAGCGGGAGTAGCAGATACGCAGTATTTT. Full variable domain (outside the CDR3, taken from reference TRBV9 and TRBJ2-3): DSGVTQTPKHLITATGQRVTLRCSPRSGDLSVYWYQQSLDQGLQFLIQYYNGEERAKGNILERFSAQQFPDLHSELNLSSLELGDSALYFCASSPPPEAGVADTQYFGPGTRLTVL.

J is TRBJ2-2 and V is TRBV6-5, with D tentatively TRBD1 (5 bases). Germline CDR1 and CDR2: MNHEY and SVGAGI. The CDR3 has 14 amino acids. The V end lost 5 bases, the J end lost 6 bases, and 13 bases lay between the germline ends. CDR3 DNA: TGTGCCAGCAGTCTCGACAGAAACGCCGGGGAGCTGTTTTTT. It yields the protein CASSLDRNAGELFF.

Concerning this clone: A far more abundant clone sits one base away, making this likely a read error. The chain is built from TRBV5-1 and TRBJ2-2, with a tentative D call TRBD1 (7 bases). The CDR3 length is 17 residues. Looked up from germline, CDR1 is SGHRS and CDR2 is YFSETQ. V was shortened by 0 bases and J by 6 bases, with 18 bases between the two germline ends. Here the CDR3 DNA reads TGCGCCAGCAGCTTGGGTGCGGGACAGAGTTTTTCCGGGGAGCTGTTTTTT. As protein: CASSLGAGQSFSGELFF.

The genes are TRBV5-4 and TRBJ1-2; D is ambiguous. The CDR3 contains 13 residues. The germline gives CDR1 SGHNT, CDR2 YYREEE (reference sequence). Trimming shortened V by 0 bases and J by 2 bases, and 5 bases separated the two germline ends. The CDR3 sequence: CASSLVRNYGYTF. As DNA, the CDR3 is TGTGCCAGCAGCTTGGTCAGAAACTATGGCTACACCTTC. The variable domain in full, completed from reference TRBV5-4 and TRBJ1-2, reads ETGVTQSPTHLIKTRGQQVTLRCSSQSGHNTVSWYQQALGQGPQFIFQYYREEENGRGNFPPRFSGLQFPNYSSELNVNALELDDSALYLCASSLVRNYGYTFGSGTRLTVV.